The rows below give T cell receptor beta chains drawn from one sample of a study of cytomegalovirus exposure and HLA in healthy donors. Produced via immunoSEQ multiplex PCR; TCRdb's table is partial and in-frame only. The data contain about 190,000 clones, approximately 80% of them singletons. Material: PBMCs. The receptors come from a woman in her fifties or sixties in good health and CMV-seropositive. Both conserved end residues are part of each CDR3. Fields, in order: D gene, V gene, clone size, J gene, CDR3 protein, CDR3 DNA. The D gene is left open where the match is weak. Some rows mark clone size as missing; the rest say once, few, many or name a class of expanded clone.

NA	TRBV27	few	TRBJ1-1	CASSSRREVNTEAFF	TGTGCCAGCAGTTCTCGCAGGGAAGTGAACACTGAAGCTTTCTTT
TRBD1	TRBV19	NA	TRBJ2-2	CASRTDRTNTGELFF	TGTGCCAGTAGGACGGACAGGACGAACACCGGGGAGCTGTTTTTT
TRBD2	TRBV5-4	NA	TRBJ2-7	CASSLGLAGGYEQYF	TGTGCCAGCAGCCTTGGACTAGCGGGGGGTTACGAGCAGTACTTC
NA	TRBV7-2	NA	TRBJ2-1	CASSTPGAGRDEQFF	TGTGCCAGCAGCACACCGGGAGCTGGACGAGATGAGCAGTTCTTC
NA	TRBV5-4	NA	TRBJ1-6	CASSSPVGQRISPPHF	TGTGCCAGCAGCTCACCGGTAGGACAGAGAATTTCACCCCCCCACTTT
TRBD1	TRBV30	NA	TRBJ1-6	CAWLESWTGNSPLHF	TGTGCCTGGTTGGAATCTTGGACAGGGAATTCACCCCTCCACTTT
NA	TRBV28	NA	TRBJ1-6	CASSFRDNRASNSPLHF	TGTGCCAGCAGTTTCAGAGACAACAGGGCCAGTAATTCACCCCTCCACTTT
NA	TRBV6-6	NA	TRBJ1-4	CASNVRGSEKLFF	TGTGCCAGCAATGTCAGGGGTTCGGAAAAACTGTTTTTT
TRBD2	TRBV11-2	NA	TRBJ2-1	CASSSAASGGGNEQFF	TGTGCCAGCAGCTCGGCGGCTAGCGGGGGGGGCAATGAGCAGTTCTTC
NA	TRBV27	NA	TRBJ1-1	CASSNLELGPPVNTEAFF	TGTGCCAGCAGTAACCTCGAACTCGGTCCCCCCGTGAACACTGAAGCTTTCTTT
NA	TRBV5-4	NA	TRBJ2-5	CASSSPGAGRQETQYF	TGTGCCAGCAGTTCCCCCGGGGCCGGGAGACAAGAGACCCAGTACTTC
TRBD1	TRBV5-6	NA	TRBJ1-2	CASSLQQGAAGYTF	TGTGCCAGCAGCTTACAACAGGGGGCGGCTGGCTACACCTTC
TRBD1	TRBV6-5	NA	TRBJ1-2	CASSNDRDGYTF	TGTGCCAGCAGTAACGACAGGGATGGCTACACCTTC
NA	TRBV7-9	NA	TRBJ1-2	CASSRQNGGYTF	TGTGCCAGCAGCAGACAAAATGGGGGCTACACCTTC
NA	TRBV25-1	NA	TRBJ1-1	CASSEYRVTEAFF	TGTGCCAGCAGTGAGTACAGGGTCACTGAAGCTTTCTTT
NA	TRBV6-5	NA	TRBJ1-2	CASRTTGLGGYGYTF	TGTGCCAGCAGAACCACAGGCCTCGGTGGGTATGGCTACACCTTC
NA	TRBV18	NA	TRBJ1-3	CASSPSTAQGNTIYF	TGTGCCAGCTCACCATCGACAGCCCAAGGAAACACCATATATTTT
NA	TRBV5-1	NA	TRBJ1-1	CASRRQRQANTEAFF	TGCGCCAGCAGACGCCAGAGACAGGCAAACACTGAAGCTTTCTTT
TRBD2	TRBV5-6	NA	TRBJ2-5	CASSPWRRGGETQYF	TGTGCCAGCAGCCCCTGGCGGCGGGGGGGCGAGACCCAGTACTTC
NA	TRBV6-6	NA	TRBJ2-7	CASSFGNSYEQYF	TGTGCCAGCAGTTTCGGGAACTCCTACGAGCAGTACTTC
TRBD1	TRBV19	NA	TRBJ1-2	CASRRDRGTPYGYTF	TGTGCCAGTAGGCGGGACAGGGGAACCCCCTATGGCTACACCTTC
TRBD1	TRBV19	NA	TRBJ1-2	CASTVNWDRESGYTF	TGTGCCAGTACCGTTAATTGGGACAGGGAAAGCGGCTACACCTTC
TRBD1	TRBV4-3	NA	TRBJ2-5	CASSQGQGEGETQYF	TGCGCCAGCAGCCAAGGACAGGGTGAGGGAGAGACCCAGTACTTC
TRBD1	TRBV11-2	NA	TRBJ2-1	CASSLVQGRYNEQFF	TGTGCCAGCAGCTTAGTACAGGGGCGGTACAATGAGCAGTTCTTC
NA	TRBV13	NA	TRBJ2-7	CASSHMGLKTNEQYF	TGTGCCAGCAGCCATATGGGCCTCAAAACCAACGAGCAGTACTTC
TRBD1	TRBV29-1	NA	TRBJ1-5	CSVWTGDLHQPQHF	TGCAGCGTTTGGACAGGGGATTTACACCAGCCCCAGCATTTT
NA	TRBV7-2	NA	TRBJ1-2	CASSLVSHGYTF	TGTGCCAGCAGCTTAGTTTCTCATGGCTACACCTTC
TRBD2	TRBV9	NA	TRBJ2-3	CASSVDLAGTDTQYF	TGTGCCAGCAGCGTAGATCTAGCGGGCACAGATACGCAGTATTTT
TRBD1	TRBV5-1	NA	TRBJ2-2	CASSWDRNTGELFF	TGCGCCAGCAGCTGGGACAGAAACACCGGGGAGCTGTTTTTT
NA	TRBV19	NA	TRBJ2-4	CASSRDLAKNIQYF	TGTGCCAGTAGTAGAGACCTAGCCAAAAACATTCAGTACTTC
NA	TRBV7-2	NA	TRBJ2-5	CASSLGLSEETQYF	TGTGCCAGCAGCTTAGGTCTATCTGAAGAGACCCAGTACTTC
TRBD1	TRBV4-1	NA	TRBJ2-1	CASRATGTGAYNEQFF	TGCGCCAGCAGAGCCACCGGGACAGGGGCTTACAATGAGCAGTTCTTC
TRBD1	TRBV2	NA	TRBJ1-1	CASIPGQGSEAFF	TGTGCCAGCATCCCAGGACAGGGAAGTGAAGCTTTCTTT
NA	TRBV28	NA	TRBJ1-2	CASSPGGNGYTF	TGTGCCAGCAGCCCCGGGGGAAATGGCTACACCTTC
TRBD1	TRBV18	NA	TRBJ1-2	CASSPSALGGFRNGYTF	TGTGCCAGCTCACCTTCGGCTCTAGGGGGCTTTCGTAATGGCTACACCTTC
NA	TRBV9	NA	TRBJ1-4	CASSVDLSEKLFF	TGTGCCAGCAGCGTAGACCTTAGTGAAAAACTGTTTTTT
NA	TRBV9	NA	TRBJ1-1	CASSGGDGGNTEAFF	TGTGCCAGCAGCGGGGGGGATGGGGGAAACACTGAAGCTTTCTTT
NA	TRBV11-2	once	TRBJ2-7	CASSRQRSYEQYF	TGTGCCAGCAGCCGACAGAGAAGCTACGAGCAGTACTTC
TRBD1	TRBV5-1	NA	TRBJ1-1	CASSSTQGAFTEAFF	TGCGCCAGCAGCTCCACCCAGGGGGCTTTTACTGAAGCTTTCTTT
TRBD1	TRBV9	NA	TRBJ1-2	CASSVVPGGGYTF	TGTGCCAGCAGCGTAGTCCCAGGGGGTGGCTACACCTTC
TRBD1	TRBV19	NA	TRBJ1-1	CASSPGTGSDTEAFF	TGTGCCAGTAGTCCAGGGACAGGGAGTGACACTGAAGCTTTCTTT
NA	TRBV5-1	NA	TRBJ2-1	CASSLGHPINEQFF	TGCGCCAGCAGCTTGGGTCACCCTATTAATGAGCAGTTCTTC
TRBD2	TRBV28	NA	TRBJ2-7	CASSPGLAGGISYEQYF	TGTGCCAGCAGTCCCGGACTAGCGGGGGGCATCTCCTACGAGCAGTACTTC
TRBD1	TRBV5-4	few	TRBJ1-4	CASSRSTGGTEKLFF	TGTGCCAGCAGCCGATCGACAGGGGGCACTGAAAAACTGTTTTTT
NA	TRBV25-1	NA	TRBJ1-2	CASSHPDAKDRGYTF	TGTGCCAGCAGTCACCCTGATGCGAAGGACAGAGGCTACACCTTC
NA	TRBV7-4	NA	TRBJ2-1	CASSMRNSYNEQFF	TGTGCCAGCAGCATGAGGAACTCCTACAATGAGCAGTTCTTC
NA	TRBV7-2	NA	TRBJ1-6	CASSLTPRGNSPLHF	TGTGCCAGCAGCTTAACCCCCCGCGGGAATTCACCCCTCCACTTT
TRBD1	TRBV7-9	NA	TRBJ1-1	CASSGNRGLDTEAFF	TGTGCCAGCAGCGGAAACAGGGGGCTCGACACTGAAGCTTTCTTT
NA	TRBV5-8	NA	TRBJ1-1	CASRSRGNTEAFF	TGTGCCAGCAGGTCCCGGGGGAACACTGAAGCTTTCTTT
NA	TRBV21-1	few	TRBJ1-6	CASSKGASNSPLHF	TGTGCCAGCAGCAAGGGGGCCTCCAATTCACCCCTCCACTTT
TRBD1	TRBV9	NA	TRBJ2-3	CASSVESQGADTQYF	TGTGCCAGCAGCGTAGAGAGCCAGGGGGCAGATACGCAGTATTTT
NA	TRBV4-3	few	TRBJ2-7	CASSQDRIQAYEQYF	TGCGCCAGCAGCCAAGATCGAATTCAGGCGTACGAGCAGTACTTC
TRBD1	TRBV6-5	few	TRBJ1-2	CASNMGQGNSGYTF	TGTGCCAGCAATATGGGACAGGGGAATTCTGGCTACACCTTC
TRBD1	TRBV25-1	NA	TRBJ1-5	CASSGQGANQPQHF	TGTGCCAGCTCGGGACAGGGGGCTAATCAGCCCCAGCATTTT
TRBD2	TRBV5-1	NA	TRBJ2-3	CASGSGDTDTQYF	TGCGCCAGCGGAAGCGGGGACACAGATACGCAGTATTTT
NA	TRBV30	NA	TRBJ1-1	CAWSALGGRGTEAFF	TGTGCCTGGAGTGCCTTAGGAGGGCGGGGCACTGAAGCTTTCTTT
NA	TRBV19	once	TRBJ1-5	CASSINQGWTAVYQPQHF	TGTGCCAGTAGTATAAATCAGGGGTGGACAGCGGTTTATCAGCCCCAGCATTTT